The next 28 T cell receptor beta chains were all read from a single sample in a study of blood T cell repertoires in COVID-19. TCRdb's copy holds only in-frame clones and misses some; the assay was immunoSEQ multiplex PCR. This sample has around 95,000 clones, with about 80% found just once. What was sequenced was peripheral blood. Receptors were obtained from a man between 65 and 80 years old with active or convalescent COVID-19.

The rearrangement joins TRBV10-3 to TRBJ2-7; D possibly corresponds to TRBD2 (7 bases). V was cut by 3 bases and J by 1 base, with 13 bases left in between. The CDR3 is 15 amino acids. The germline V gene encodes CDR1 ENHRY and CDR2 SYGVKD. As DNA, the CDR3 is TGTGCCATCAGTGAACTTGCGGGGGCGTCCTACGAGCAGTACTTC. This codes for CAISELAGASYEQYF.

The chain links TRBV19 to TRBJ2-3, with TRBD2 identical over 9 bases. The CDR3 sequence is 17 residues long. Trimming removed 4 bases from V and 3 bases from J; junction bases left unmatched: 11. Germline V gene sequence: CDR1 LNHDA, CDR2 SQIVND (reference sequence). The CDR3 DNA is TGTGCCAGTAGTAGACTCCTGGCTAGCGGGGTTACAGATACGCAGTATTTT. Translating gives CASSRLLASGVTDTQYF.

J is TRBJ2-3 and V is TRBV6-2 or TRBV6-3, with a possible D match to TRBD2 (5 bases). The CDR3 has 16 residues. Germline V gene sequence: CDR1 MNHEY, CDR2 SVGEGT. V lost 7 bases and J 2 bases, leaving 19 bases between the germline ends. The chain's CDR3 is CASTPREGADTDTQYF. The CDR3 DNA is TGTGCCAGCACCCCCCGGGAAGGAGCGGACACAGATACGCAGTATTTT.

This clone has more than one count but fewer than ten. V usage is TRBV29-1 and J usage is TRBJ2-7; 9 positions match TRBD1. The CDR3 is 13 residues long. CDR1 SQVTM and CDR2 ANQGSEA come from the germline V gene. Losses at the gene ends were 4 bases for V and 6 bases for J; bases not matched to a gene: 7. CDR3 region: CSVGPGQGSEQYF. CDR3 sequence (DNA): TGCAGCGTTGGACCGGGACAGGGATCCGAGCAGTACTTC.

The rearrangement uses TRBV7-2 and TRBJ1-2; 8 bases line up with TRBD1. Trimming took 5 bases from V and 4 from J; bases not matched to a gene: 9. Germline V gives CDR1 SGHTA, CDR2 FQGNSA. CDR3 size: 15 residues. The CDR3 loop is CASSVTGDPTYGYTF. Written as DNA, the CDR3 is TGTGCCAGCAGCGTGACAGGGGACCCCACCTATGGCTACACCTTC.

This clone showed up just once. The V and J genes are TRBV4-3 and TRBJ1-4; D may be TRBD1 (6 bases). V was trimmed by 4 bases and J by 5 bases, leaving 11 bases between them. The CDR3 is 14 residues long. Germline V gene lookup returns CDR1 LGHNA and CDR2 YSLEER. In DNA form, the CDR3 reads TGCGCCAGCAGCCCCGACAGGACGAATGAAAAACTGTTTTTT. Protein: CASSPDRTNEKLFF.

The chain couples TRBV4-1 to TRBJ1-6; D gene uncertain. The germline gives CDR1 MGHRA, CDR2 YSYEKL. V lost 0 bases and J 9 bases, leaving 6 bases between the germline ends. The CDR3 is 13 residues long. Here the CDR3 DNA reads TGCGCCAGCAGCCAAGATGAGGCTTCACCCCTCCACTTT. Amino acids: CASSQDEASPLHF.

The CDR3 region has the DNA TGTGCCAGCAGCTTAGGCCCGGGACAGGGAAATTCACCCCTCCACTTT. Its protein product is CASSLGPGQGNSPLHF. V usage is TRBV5-5 and J usage is TRBJ1-6; the match to TRBD1 covers 9 bases. V dropped 2 bases and J dropped 7; count of bases not matched to a gene: 7. CDR3 size: 16 residues. Germline CDR1 SGHKS, CDR2 YYEKEE (reference sequence).

V gene TRBV5-1 combines with J gene TRBJ2-3, with 7 bases fitting TRBD1. The CDR3 runs to 14 residues. J was trimmed by 0 bases and V by 4 bases; bases with no gene match: 2. The germline gives CDR1 SGHRS, CDR2 YFSETQ. The DNA of the CDR3 is TGCGCCAGCAGCAAAGGGGGCAGCACAGATACGCAGTATTTT. Translating it yields CASSKGGSTDTQYF. The full variable domain, its missing parts supplied by reference TRBV5-1 and TRBJ2-3, is KAGVTQTPRYLIKTRGQQVTLSCSPISGHRSVSWYQQTPGQGLQFLFEYFSETQRNKGNFPGRFSGRQFSNSRSEMNVSTLELGDSALYLCASSKGGSTDTQYFGPGTRLTVL.

In DNA, the CDR3 is TGTGCCAGCAGCTTAGGTTTGGGGGCCCGGGTCAATGAGCAGTTCTTC. Protein sequence: CASSLGLGARVNEQFF. The chain has TRBV7-9 and TRBJ2-1, with D perhaps TRBD1 (6 bases). The CDR3 sequence is 16 residues long. V was clipped by 1 base and J by 6 bases, with 16 bases between them. Looked up from germline, CDR1 is SEHNR and CDR2 is FQNEAQ (reference sequence).

The chain recombines TRBV4-3 with TRBJ2-1, with TRBD1 matching 8 bases. CDR1 is LGHNA and CDR2 is YSLEER in the germline V gene. V was clipped by 4 bases and J by 3 bases; unmatched bases: 5. This CDR3 has 15 amino acids. Here the CDR3 DNA reads TGCGCCAGCAGCCCGGGACAGGCCCTCTACAATGAGCAGTTCTTC. Translating gives CASSPGQALYNEQFF.

The genes are TRBV5-1 and TRBJ1-1; TRBD1 aligns across 8 bases. This CDR3 spans 14 amino acids. Trimming removed 9 bases from V and 2 bases from J; junction bases left unmatched: 9. Germline assignment: CDR1 SGHRS and CDR2 YFSETQ. CDR3 loop: CATKVGQGNTEAFF. DNA for the CDR3: TGCGCCACCAAGGTAGGACAGGGAAACACTGAAGCTTTCTTT. Looking up the rest from reference TRBV5-1 and TRBJ1-1 gives the full variable domain: KAGVTQTPRYLIKTRGQQVTLSCSPISGHRSVSWYQQTPGQGLQFLFEYFSETQRNKGNFPGRFSGRQFSNSRSEMNVSTLELGDSALYLCATKVGQGNTEAFFGQGTRLTVV.

The chain employs TRBV7-3 and TRBJ1-5; D not resolved. The V gene's germline CDR1 is SGHTA and CDR2 FQGTGA. The CDR3 contains 12 residues. V dropped 11 bases and J dropped 5 bases, with 13 bases sitting between them. In DNA form, the CDR3 reads TGTGCCTCCCCGTCCGTCGATCAGCCCCAGCATTTT. Translation gives CASPSVDQPQHF.

Written as DNA, the CDR3 is TGCGCCAGCAGCTTGATACAGCTATACAATGAGCAGTTCTTC. Its protein product is CASSLIQLYNEQFF. This chain connects TRBV5-1 to TRBJ2-1; D is unresolved. CDR3 length: 14 amino acids. The germline CDR1 and CDR2 sequences are SGHRS and YFSETQ. V was pared by 1 base and J by 4 bases, with 9 bases between.

The genes are TRBV19 and TRBJ1-1; 8 bases line up with TRBD1. In germline, CDR1 is LNHDA, CDR2 SQIVND (reference sequence). V was clipped by 8 bases and J by 5 bases; unmatched bases: 7. The CDR3 sequence is 13 residues long. DNA for the CDR3: TGTGCCAGTCAGCAGGGGGCGCGGACTGAAGCTTTCTTT. It encodes CASQQGARTEAFF.

The genes are TRBV5-1 and TRBJ2-1, with 10 positions matching TRBD2. Germline CDR1 is SGHRS and CDR2 is YFSETQ. Trimming took 6 bases from V and 9 from J; bases not matched to a gene: 15. This CDR3 region has 16 residues. The CDR3 is CASTLGTSGTLSEQFF. CDR3 DNA sequence: TGCGCCAGCACCTTAGGAACTAGCGGGACCCTCAGTGAGCAGTTCTTC.

The chain recombines TRBV14 with TRBJ1-1; D possibly corresponds to TRBD1 (5 bases). The CDR3 loop spans 14 amino acids. Germline CDR1 reads SGHDN; CDR2 reads FVKESK. V was trimmed by 3 bases and J by 4 bases, leaving 12 bases between them. The chain's CDR3 is CASSHSRGVTEAFF. The CDR3 DNA reads TGTGCCAGCAGCCATTCCCGGGGGGTCACTGAAGCTTTCTTT.

The chain is built from TRBV4-3 and TRBJ2-7; TRBD1 matches at 8 bases. Germline V gene lookup returns CDR1 LGHNA and CDR2 YSLEER. The CDR3 runs to 18 residues. The V gene end was trimmed by 3 bases and the J gene end by 0 bases; junction bases not matched to a gene: 13. The CDR3: CASSQGTPGQASSYEQYF. The CDR3 nucleotides are TGCGCCAGCAGCCAGGGGACCCCGGGACAGGCAAGCTCCTACGAGCAGTACTTC.

This clone was found many times. V gene TRBV7-2 combines with J gene TRBJ2-7; TRBD1 is a possible D gene (5 bases). CDR1 is SGHTA, CDR2 FQGNSA, per germline. The V gene lost 1 base and the J gene lost 2 bases, with 12 bases spanning the gap. The CDR3 spans 15 residues. In nucleotides, the CDR3 is TGTGCCAGCAGCTTAGGGGCAGGGTGGCCCTACGAGCAGTACTTC. Its translation is CASSLGAGWPYEQYF. The complete variable domain, with remaining parts taken from reference TRBV7-2 and TRBJ2-7, reads GAGVSQSPSNKVTEKGKDVELRCDPISGHTALYWYRQSLGQGLEFLIYFQGNSAPDKSGLPSDRFSAERTGGSVSTLTIQRTQQEDSAVYLCASSLGAGWPYEQYFGPGTRLTVT.

This rearrangement joins TRBV2 to TRBJ2-3; D is undetermined. CDR1 and CDR2 (germline): SNHLY, FYNNEI. CDR3 length: 11 amino acids. V lost 7 bases, J lost 4 bases, and 6 bases lay in between. CDR3 sequence: CASKTSDTQYF. Written as DNA, the CDR3 is TGTGCCAGCAAGACATCAGATACGCAGTATTTT.

V gene TRBV7-2 combines with J gene TRBJ1-2; D unclear. V lost 4 bases and J lost 2, with 14 bases in between. Germline values: CDR1 SGHTA, CDR2 FQGNSA. CDR3 length: 15 residues. The CDR3 loop is CASSSAWGANYGYTF. The CDR3 DNA reads TGTGCCAGCAGCTCCGCTTGGGGAGCGAACTATGGCTACACCTTC.

This clone was observed a few times. V and J are TRBV7-2 and TRBJ1-3; the D gene is possibly TRBD1 (5 bases). V lost 5 bases and J 4 bases, leaving 15 bases between the germline ends. CDR3 length: 15 amino acids. Germline V lookup: CDR1 SGHTA, CDR2 FQGNSA. The CDR3 DNA sequence: TGTGCCAGCAGCCCAGTGGAGGGGTTCGGAAACACCATATATTTT. Amino acid sequence: CASSPVEGFGNTIYF.

This clone appeared once. The chain links TRBV5-8 to TRBJ2-1, with D unresolved. The V and J ends lost 4 bases and 5 bases respectively, with 22 bases between them. Germline V gene sequence: CDR1 SGHTS, CDR2 YDEGEE. The CDR3 has 17 amino acids. CDR3 DNA sequence: TGTGCCAGCAGCCGCCGACTCCCACTTTGGTTTGACAATGAGCAGTTCTTC. This encodes CASSRRLPLWFDNEQFF.

V gene TRBV4-3 combines with J gene TRBJ1-5; TRBD1 matches at 7 bases. This CDR3 has 17 amino acids. V shed 8 bases, J shed 7 bases, and the junction held 20 bases outside the gene matches. Germline CDR1 LGHNA, CDR2 YSLEER. The CDR3 nucleotides read TGCGCCAGCGGATACAGGGGATGTTGCCTCGGGGCCCAGCCCCAGCATTTT. It specifies CASGYRGCCLGAQPQHF.

This clone was seen a handful of times. The sample carries other DNA sequences with the same CDR3. This rearrangement joins TRBV5-1 to TRBJ2-3, with D perhaps matching TRBD1 (5 bases). This CDR3 comprises 15 residues. Germline V lookup: CDR1 SGHRS, CDR2 YFSETQ. Trimming took off 0 bases at V and 1 base at J, with 9 bases between the two ends. Here the CDR3 reads CASSLAGSGTDTQYF. Written as DNA, the CDR3 is TGCGCCAGCAGCTTGGCAGGGTCCGGCACAGATACGCAGTATTTT. The variable domain in full, with the rest retrieved from reference TRBV5-1 and TRBJ2-3, is KAGVTQTPRYLIKTRGQQVTLSCSPISGHRSVSWYQQTPGQGLQFLFEYFSETQRNKGNFPGRFSGRQFSNSRSEMNVSTLELGDSALYLCASSLAGSGTDTQYFGPGTRLTVL.

This clone occurred a few times. The chain joins TRBV19 to TRBJ2-3; 9 bases map to TRBD1. J was trimmed by 0 bases and V by 3 bases; bases with no gene match: 7. The CDR3 extends over 17 amino acids. CDR1 is LNHDA and CDR2 is SQIVND in the germline V gene (reference sequence). In DNA form, the CDR3 reads TGTGCCAGTAGTATTTTAACCGGGACAGGGAGCACAGATACGCAGTATTTT. It is translated as CASSILTGTGSTDTQYF.

The chain carries TRBV10-3 and TRBJ2-4; unclear D gene. V was trimmed by 3 bases and J by 1 base, leaving 7 bases between them. The germline V gene encodes CDR1 ENHRY and CDR2 SYGVKD. There are 14 residues in the CDR3. CDR3 coding DNA: TGTGCCATCAGTGACCCCGGGGCCAAAAACATTCAGTACTTC. It codes for CAISDPGAKNIQYF.

CDR3 protein: CASSLRSGTEAFF. CDR3 coding DNA: TGTGCCAGCAGCTTACGGAGTGGCACTGAAGCTTTCTTT. The J gene is TRBJ1-1, the V gene TRBV13; D unclear. CDR3 length: 13 amino acids. Trimming stripped 2 bases from V and 4 bases from J, with 8 bases between. Looked up from germline, CDR1 is PRHDT and CDR2 is FYEKMQ (reference sequence).